This T cell receptor beta chain came from a study of technical replicates of blood from a handful of donors. After removal of 0 bases from V and 3 bases from J, the junction contained 14 bases not matched to a gene. The CDR3 covers 18 residues. Germline CDR1 and CDR2: LNHDA and SQIVND (reference sequence). TCRdb keeps only in-frame clones here, not all; method: immunoSEQ multiplex PCR. The sample includes 55,000 to 65,000 clones, less than 98% seen only once; the top ten take just under 0.2%. The gene calls are TRBV19 and TRBJ2-7; 7 positions agree with TRBD1. Sequencing was done on a sample of T cells isolated from PBMCs. The TCR sequence derives from a human donor in good health. The CDR3 bases are TGTGCCAGTAGTATAGATCGCCGGTCCTTGAACAGGGGCTACGAGCAGTACTTC. This translates into CASSIDRRSLNRGYEQYF.